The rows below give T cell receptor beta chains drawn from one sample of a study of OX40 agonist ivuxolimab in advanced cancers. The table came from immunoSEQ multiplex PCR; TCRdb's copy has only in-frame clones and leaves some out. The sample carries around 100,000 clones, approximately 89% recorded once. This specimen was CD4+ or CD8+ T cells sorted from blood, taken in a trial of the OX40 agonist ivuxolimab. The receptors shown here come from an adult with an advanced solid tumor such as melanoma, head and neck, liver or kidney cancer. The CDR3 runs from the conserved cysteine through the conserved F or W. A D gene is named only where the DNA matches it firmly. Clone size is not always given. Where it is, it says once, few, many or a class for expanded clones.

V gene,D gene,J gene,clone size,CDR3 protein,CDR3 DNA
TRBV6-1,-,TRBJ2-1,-,CASSDSGASYNEQFF,TGTGCCAGCAGTGATAGCGGTGCCTCCTACAATGAGCAGTTCTTC
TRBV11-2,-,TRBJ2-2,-,CASSPLGAQGGGELFF,TGTGCCAGCAGCCCCTTGGGTGCGCAGGGTGGCGGGGAGCTGTTTTTT
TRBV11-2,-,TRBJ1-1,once,CASSLAGKNTEAFF,TGTGCCAGCAGCTTAGCCGGGAAGAACACTGAAGCTTTCTTT
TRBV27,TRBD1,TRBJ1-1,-,CASSLRQGWGAEAFF,TGTGCCAGCAGTTTAAGACAGGGTTGGGGCGCTGAAGCTTTCTTT
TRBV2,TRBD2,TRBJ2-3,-,CASRDRLAEDTQYF,TGTGCCAGCAGAGACCGACTAGCGGAAGATACGCAGTATTTT
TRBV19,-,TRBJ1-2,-,CASNRPSYGYTF,TGTGCCAGTAACCGGCCCAGTTATGGCTACACCTTC
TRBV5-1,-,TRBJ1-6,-,CASSSSLTDSPLHF,-
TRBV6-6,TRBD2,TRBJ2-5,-,CASKLAGGVQETQYF,TGTGCCAGCAAGTTGGCGGGGGGGGTCCAAGAGACCCAGTACTTC
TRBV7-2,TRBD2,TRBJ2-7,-,CASSREGTSGSYEQYF,TGTGCCAGCAGCCGAGAGGGCACTAGCGGTTCATACGAGCAGTACTTC
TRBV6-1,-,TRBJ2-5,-,CASSEGQWGETQYF,TGTGCCAGCAGTGAAGGACAGTGGGGAGAGACCCAGTACTTC
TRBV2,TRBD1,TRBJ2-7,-,CASSRGDRNEQYF,TGTGCCAGCAGCCGTGGGGACAGGAACGAGCAGTACTTC
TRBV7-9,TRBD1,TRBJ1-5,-,CASSLELSGTGNQPQHF,TGTGCCAGCAGCTTAGAATTATCGGGGACAGGGAATCAGCCCCAGCATTTT
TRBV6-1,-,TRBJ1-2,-,CASSSEGGANYGYTF,TGTGCCAGCAGTTCTGAAGGGGGAGCTAACTATGGCTACACCTTC
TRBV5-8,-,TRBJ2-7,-,CASSLYKSQQYF,TGTGCCAGCAGCTTGTATAAGTCCCAGCAGTACTTC
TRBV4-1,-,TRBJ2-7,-,CASRGGRGSYEQYF,TGCGCCAGCAGGGGTGGGCGGGGATCCTACGAGCAGTACTTC
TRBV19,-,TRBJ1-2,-,CASSEWGSNYGYTF,TGTGCCAGTAGTGAGTGGGGGAGCAACTATGGCTACACCTTC
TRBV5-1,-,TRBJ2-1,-,CASSLASYNEQFF,TGCGCCAGCAGCCTAGCTTCCTACAATGAGCAGTTCTTC
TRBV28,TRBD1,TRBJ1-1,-,CASSFRGRTTEAFF,TGTGCCAGCAGTTTCAGGGGGCGGACGACTGAAGCTTTCTTT
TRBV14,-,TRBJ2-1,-,CASSPFSGSYNEQFF,TGTGCCAGCAGCCCCTTTAGCGGATCCTACAATGAGCAGTTCTTC
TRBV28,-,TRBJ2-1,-,CASRQPGTIHEQFF,TGTGCCAGCAGACAACCCGGGACAATACATGAGCAGTTCTTC
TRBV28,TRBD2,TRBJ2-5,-,CASTGGSETQYF,TGTGCCAGCACAGGCGGGAGCGAGACCCAGTACTTC
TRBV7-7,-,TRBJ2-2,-,CASGRSGNTGELFF,TGTGCCAGCGGGCGGAGCGGGAACACCGGGGAGCTGTTTTTT
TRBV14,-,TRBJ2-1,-,CASSKPGRLHYNEQFF,TGTGCCAGCAGCAAGCCGGGACGCCTACACTATAATGAGCAGTTCTTC
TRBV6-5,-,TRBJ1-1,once,CASSTGSGTEAFF,TGTGCCAGCAGTACAGGGTCGGGCACTGAAGCTTTCTTT
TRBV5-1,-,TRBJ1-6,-,CASSLALQGPTSPLHF,TGCGCCAGCAGCTTGGCGCTACAGGGCCCAACTTCACCCCTCCACTTT
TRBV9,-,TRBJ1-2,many,CASSVEGNYGYTF,TGTGCCAGCAGCGTAGAAGGGAACTATGGCTACACCTTC
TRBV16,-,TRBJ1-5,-,CASSQSRGTNQPQHF,TGTGCCAGCAGCCAATCAAGAGGGACCAATCAGCCCCAGCATTTT
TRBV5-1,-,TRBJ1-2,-,CASSLEGFYGYTF,TGCGCCAGCAGCTTGGAAGGTTTCTATGGCTACACCTTC
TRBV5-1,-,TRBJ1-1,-,CASSLASGNTEAFF,TGCGCCAGCAGCTTGGCCTCAGGCAACACTGAAGCTTTCTTT
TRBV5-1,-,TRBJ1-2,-,CASSLGEGDYGYTF,TGCGCCAGCAGCTTGGGAGAGGGGGACTATGGCTACACCTTC
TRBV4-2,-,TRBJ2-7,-,CASSSGWGSYEQYF,TGTGCCAGCAGCTCTGGTTGGGGCTCCTACGAGCAGTACTTC
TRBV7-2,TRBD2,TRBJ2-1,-,CASSLSGGLNNEQFF,TGTGCCAGCAGCTTAAGCGGGGGGCTGAACAATGAGCAGTTCTTC
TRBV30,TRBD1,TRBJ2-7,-,CASRDRAEQYF,TGTGCCAGCCGGGACAGGGCCGAGCAGTACTTC
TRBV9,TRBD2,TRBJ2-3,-,CASSGTSGRAGTDTQYF,TGTGCCAGCAGCGGGACTAGCGGGAGGGCCGGCACAGATACGCAGTATTTT
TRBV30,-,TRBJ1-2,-,CACPQGHYGYTF,TGTGCCTGTCCCCAAGGTCACTATGGCTACACCTTC
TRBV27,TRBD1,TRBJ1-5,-,CASSTGQGSNQPQHF,TGTGCCAGCAGTACGGGACAGGGGAGCAATCAGCCCCAGCATTTT
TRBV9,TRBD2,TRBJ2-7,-,CASSVGGGEVVEQYF,TGTGCCAGCAGCGTGGGGGGAGGGGAGGTCGTCGAGCAGTACTTC
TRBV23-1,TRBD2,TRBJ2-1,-,CASSQQVAGYNEQFF,TGCGCCAGCAGTCAGCAGGTAGCGGGATACAATGAGCAGTTCTTC
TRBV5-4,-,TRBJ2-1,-,CASSPGPWEQFF,TGTGCCAGCAGCCCGGGGCCGTGGGAGCAGTTCTTC
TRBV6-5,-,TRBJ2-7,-,CASSYSGLPGEQYF,TGTGCCAGCAGTTACTCAGGGTTACCGGGCGAGCAGTACTTC
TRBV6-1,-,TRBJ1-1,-,CASSEPAEAFF,TGTGCCAGCAGTGAGCCAGCTGAAGCTTTCTTT
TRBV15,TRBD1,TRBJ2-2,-,CATSRGQGGNTGELFF,TGTGCCACCAGCAGAGGACAGGGGGGGAACACCGGGGAGCTGTTTTTT
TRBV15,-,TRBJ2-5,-,CATSLLRRGETQYF,TGTGCCACCTCACTTCTAAGGAGGGGAGAGACCCAGTACTTC
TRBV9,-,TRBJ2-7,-,CASSVGADTYEQYF,TGTGCCAGCAGCGTAGGAGCGGATACCTACGAGCAGTACTTC
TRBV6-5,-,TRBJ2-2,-,CASSYSGAHTGELFF,TGTGCCAGCAGTTACAGTGGCGCGCACACCGGGGAGCTGTTTTTT
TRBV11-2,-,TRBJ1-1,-,CASRVPGARANTEAFF,TGTGCCAGCAGGGTCCCAGGGGCCAGGGCAAACACTGAAGCTTTCTTT
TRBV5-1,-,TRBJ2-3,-,CASSPQGGLDTQYF,TGCGCCAGCAGCCCTCAGGGGGGCCTGGATACGCAGTATTTT
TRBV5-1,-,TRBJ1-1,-,CASSTVGGSNTEAFF,TGCGCCAGCAGCACGGTCGGGGGAAGTAACACTGAAGCTTTCTTT
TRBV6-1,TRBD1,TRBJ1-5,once,CASSPGQRAQPQHF,TGTGCCAGCAGTCCGGGACAGAGGGCTCAGCCCCAGCATTTT